A selection of T cell receptor beta chains follows, all from one sample in a study of cytomegalovirus exposure and HLA in healthy donors. Measured with immunoSEQ multiplex PCR; TCRdb has only the in-frame clones, and not every one. The sample lists roughly 50,000 clones, 93% occurring once. The sequencing input was PBMCs. Source of these receptors: a woman aged 18 to 35 in good health and CMV-seropositive. Each CDR3 is given with its conserved first and last residue. Each record gives: V gene, J gene, clone size, D gene, CDR3 length, CDR3 protein, CDR3 DNA. D genes are given only for firm matches. Part of the rows lack a size; the others show once, few, many or a class for expanded clones.

TRBV6-1	TRBJ1-5	.	.	15	CASSELILNHQPQHF	TGTGCCAGCAGTGAATTGATACTAAACCATCAGCCCCAGCATTTT
TRBV30	TRBJ1-4	.	TRBD1	15	CAWSPGTVVNEKLFF	TGTGCCTGGAGTCCCGGGACAGTAGTTAATGAAAAACTGTTTTTT
TRBV7-9	TRBJ1-4	.	.	15	CASSLVAGLNEKLFF	TGTGCCAGCAGCTTAGTTGCAGGTCTCAATGAAAAACTGTTTTTT
TRBV6-5	TRBJ1-2	.	TRBD1	15	CASSSPTGSTYGYTF	TGTGCCAGCAGTTCGCCGACAGGGTCTACCTATGGCTACACCTTC
TRBV10-2	TRBJ2-7	.	TRBD2	15	CASRSGGILSYEQYF	TGCGCCAGCCGTAGCGGGGGGATTCTTTCCTACGAGCAGTACTTC
TRBV4-1	TRBJ2-2	.	TRBD2	14	CASSRTLAAGELFF	TGCGCCAGCAGCCGAACACTAGCGGCCGGGGAGCTGTTTTTT
TRBV19	TRBJ1-2	.	TRBD1	16	CASGQGAAGRRYGYTF	TGTGCCAGTGGACAGGGGGCGGCGGGGCGAAGGTATGGCTACACCTTC
TRBV6-5	TRBJ2-7	.	.	14	CAGQMEGTTYEQYF	TGTGCCGGACAAATGGAGGGGACCACCTACGAGCAGTACTTC
TRBV18	TRBJ1-4	.	TRBD1	16	CASSQRDRGSREKLFF	TGTGCCAGCTCGCAACGGGACAGGGGATCTCGTGAAAAACTGTTTTTT
TRBV29-1	TRBJ2-7	.	.	11	CSVKGTYEQYF	TGCAGCGTTAAAGGAACATACGAGCAGTACTTC
TRBV5-1	TRBJ2-1	.	.	15	CASSFEGRSSNEQFF	TGCGCCAGCAGCTTTGAAGGGAGAAGTAGCAATGAGCAGTTCTTC
TRBV4-1	TRBJ1-2	.	.	14	CASSQEQRDYGYTF	TGCGCCAGCAGCCAAGAGCAGCGGGACTATGGCTACACCTTC
TRBV11-2	TRBJ1-2	.	.	17	CASSTLKMQGINYGYTF	TGTGCCAGCAGCACCCTCAAAATGCAGGGTATAAACTATGGCTACACCTTC
TRBV7-9	TRBJ1-2	.	.	11	CASSRDYGYTF	TGTGCCAGCAGCCGGGACTATGGCTACACCTTC
TRBV5-1	TRBJ2-7	.	.	14	CASSFRGGVYEQYF	TGCGCCAGCAGCTTCCGGGGTGGCGTCTACGAGCAGTACTTC
TRBV6-1	TRBJ2-4	once	.	13	CASRSGVKNIQYF	TGTGCCAGCAGGAGTGGAGTTAAAAACATTCAGTACTTC
TRBV9	TRBJ2-1	.	.	13	CASSQTVANEQFF	TGTGCCAGCAGCCAGACAGTCGCCAATGAGCAGTTCTTC
TRBV5-4	TRBJ2-5	.	.	16	CASSSEVGPGQETQYF	TGTGCCAGCAGCTCCGAAGTGGGGCCTGGGCAAGAGACCCAGTACTTC
TRBV6-4	TRBJ2-2	.	TRBD2	15	CASSESSGDTGELFF	TGTGCCAGCAGTGAATCTAGCGGGGACACCGGGGAGCTGTTTTTT
TRBV9	TRBJ1-4	.	.	15	CASSAWEGSNEKLFF	TGTGCCAGCAGCGCTTGGGAGGGGTCTAATGAAAAACTGTTTTTT
TRBV2	TRBJ1-1	.	TRBD1	14	CASRKGQANTEAFF	TGTGCCAGCAGGAAGGGACAGGCCAACACTGAAGCTTTCTTT
TRBV2	TRBJ2-6	many	.	17	CASSEGGSNSGANVLTF	TGTGCCAGCAGTGAAGGGGGCTCCAACTCTGGGGCCAACGTCCTGACTTTC
TRBV5-1	TRBJ2-2	.	.	14	CASSLGQVTGELFF	TGCGCCAGCAGCTTGGGACAGGTGACCGGGGAGCTGTTTTTT
TRBV10-3	TRBJ1-6	.	TRBD1	14	CAISVGGGESPLHF	TGTGCCATCAGTGTTGGAGGGGGCGAGTCACCCCTCCACTTT
TRBV7-3	TRBJ2-1	.	TRBD2	15	CASSFRSGDLRGQFF	TGTGCCAGCAGCTTTCGTAGCGGGGACCTAAGGGGGCAGTTCTTC
TRBV6-5	TRBJ2-7	few	.	11	CASTYAYEQYF	TGTGCCAGCACCTACGCCTACGAGCAGTACTTC
TRBV4-3	TRBJ1-2	.	TRBD1	17	CASSQGQGQGAAAGYTF	TGCGCCAGCAGCCAAGGACAGGGACAAGGTGCAGCTGCTGGCTACACCTTC
TRBV11-1	TRBJ2-5	.	TRBD2	18	CASSLGGLAGGRQETQYF	TGTGCCAGCAGCTTAGGGGGACTAGCGGGGGGCCGCCAAGAGACCCAGTACTTC
TRBV19	TRBJ1-3	.	.	14	CASSVSRAGNTIYF	TGTGCCAGTAGTGTCTCCCGGGCTGGAAACACCATATATTTT
TRBV27	TRBJ1-4	.	TRBD1	14	CASSSTGDEEKLFF	TGTGCCAGCAGTTCGACAGGGGATGAAGAAAAACTGTTTTTT
TRBV15	TRBJ2-2	.	.	14	CATSERLSTGELFF	TGTGCCACCAGCGAACGACTCTCCACCGGGGAGCTGTTTTTT
TRBV19	TRBJ2-1	.	TRBD2	16	CASSTTLAGKYNEQFF	TGTGCCAGTAGTACCACGCTAGCGGGGAAATACAATGAGCAGTTCTTC
TRBV7-2	TRBJ2-5	.	.	15	CASSSPGLSSETQYF	TGTGCCAGCAGCTCCCCGGGACTCTCTTCGGAGACCCAGTACTTC
TRBV2	TRBJ2-3	.	.	12	CATETALNTQYF	TGTGCCACCGAGACAGCGCTGAATACGCAGTATTTT
TRBV6-5	TRBJ1-5	.	TRBD1	16	CASSLNPDRFNQPQHF	TGTGCCAGCAGTTTAAATCCGGACAGGTTCAATCAGCCCCAGCATTTT
TRBV6-1	TRBJ1-2	.	.	14	CASERPSSEYGYTF	TGTGCCAGCGAACGCCCCTCCAGCGAGTATGGCTACACCTTC
TRBV6-5	TRBJ1-2	.	.	13	CASSHSRRGSYTF	TGTGCCAGCAGTCACTCACGACGGGGAAGCTACACCTTC
TRBV6-1	TRBJ2-3	.	TRBD2	15	CASSALRGKADTQYF	TGTGCCAGCAGTGCGTTGCGGGGGAAGGCAGATACGCAGTATTTT
TRBV7-6	TRBJ2-7	.	TRBD1	14	CASSPGQDLYEQYF	TGTGCCAGCAGCCCGGGACAGGACCTCTACGAGCAGTACTTC
TRBV14	TRBJ1-3	.	.	14	CASSVQGSGNTIYF	TGTGCCAGCAGCGTTCAGGGTTCTGGAAACACCATATATTTT
TRBV19	TRBJ2-7	.	TRBD1	14	CASSRRDRAYEQYF	TGTGCCAGTAGTAGACGGGACAGGGCCTACGAGCAGTACTTC
TRBV6-5	TRBJ1-1	.	.	14	CASSKREGNTEAFF	TGTGCCAGCAGTAAACGTGAGGGGAACACTGAAGCTTTCTTT
TRBV29-1	TRBJ1-2	.	TRBD1	13	CSVVETGDYGYTF	TGCAGCGTTGTAGAGACAGGGGACTATGGCTACACCTTC
TRBV27	TRBJ2-7	.	.	17	CASSFWQGRQSSYEQYF	TGTGCCAGCAGTTTTTGGCAGGGCAGACAGAGCTCCTACGAGCAGTACTTC
TRBV7-6	TRBJ2-2	.	.	15	CASSLGDTYTGELFF	TGTGCCAGCAGCTTAGGCGACACTTACACCGGGGAGCTGTTTTTT
TRBV2	TRBJ2-5	few	TRBD1	15	CASRDNRGQGETQYF	TGTGCCAGCAGAGACAACCGGGGACAGGGAGAGACCCAGTACTTC
TRBV5-1	TRBJ1-1	.	TRBD1	17	CASSFRTGGGPRAEAFF	TGCGCCAGCAGCTTTAGAACAGGGGGCGGTCCGAGGGCTGAAGCTTTCTTT
TRBV5-4	TRBJ2-1	.	.	15	CASSLRGPRYNEQFF	TGTGCCAGCAGCTTGCGAGGGCCCCGATACAATGAGCAGTTCTTC
TRBV6-6	TRBJ2-7	.	TRBD2	14	CASSYFQRGNEQYF	TGTGCCAGCAGTTACTTTCAGCGGGGGAACGAGCAGTACTTC
TRBV6-6	TRBJ1-4	.	TRBD1	14	CASSPRDSNEKLFF	TGTGCCAGCAGCCCCCGGGACAGTAATGAAAAACTGTTTTTT
TRBV27	TRBJ1-2	.	.	16	CASSLSKGLFNYGYTF	TGTGCCAGCAGTTTATCGAAGGGACTGTTTAACTATGGCTACACCTTC